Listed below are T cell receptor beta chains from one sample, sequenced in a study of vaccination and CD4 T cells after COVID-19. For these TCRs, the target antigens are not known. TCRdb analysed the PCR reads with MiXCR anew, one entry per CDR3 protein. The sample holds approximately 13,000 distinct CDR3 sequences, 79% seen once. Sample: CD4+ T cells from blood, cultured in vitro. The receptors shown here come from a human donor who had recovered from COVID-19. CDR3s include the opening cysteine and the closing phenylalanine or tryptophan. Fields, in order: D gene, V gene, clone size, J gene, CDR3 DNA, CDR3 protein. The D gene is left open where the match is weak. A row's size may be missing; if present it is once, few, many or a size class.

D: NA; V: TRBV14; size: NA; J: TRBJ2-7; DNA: TGTGCCAGCAGCCAAGATTTCTCCTCCACGGGGGAGCAGTACTTC; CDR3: CASSQDFSSTGEQYF
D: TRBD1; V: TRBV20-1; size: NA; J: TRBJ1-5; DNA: TGCAGTGCTAGAGATCGGGACAGTCCCCTTAGCAATCAGCCCCAGCATTTT; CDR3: CSARDRDSPLSNQPQHF
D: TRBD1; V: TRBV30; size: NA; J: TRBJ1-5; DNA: TGTGCCTGGAGCGTACAGGGGGCTCAGCCCCAGCATTTT; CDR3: CAWSVQGAQPQHF
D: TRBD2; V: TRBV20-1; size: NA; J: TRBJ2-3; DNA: TGCAGTGCTCCCCCCATAGCGGGGGACACAAATACGCAGTATTTT; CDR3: CSAPPIAGDTNTQYF
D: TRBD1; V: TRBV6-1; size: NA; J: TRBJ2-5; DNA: TGTGCCAGCAGATCACAGGGGGCACAGGAGACCCAGTACTTC; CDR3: CASRSQGAQETQYF
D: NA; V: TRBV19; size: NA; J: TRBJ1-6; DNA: TGTGCCAGTAGTCCCCTCGGGGAGCCTAATTCACCCCTCCACTTT; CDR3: CASSPLGEPNSPLHF
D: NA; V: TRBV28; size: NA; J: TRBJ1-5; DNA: TGTGCCAGCAGTTTAACTGTTTCTCAGCCCCAGCATTTT; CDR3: CASSLTVSQPQHF
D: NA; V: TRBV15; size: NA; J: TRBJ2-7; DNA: TGTGCCACCAGCAGAGCACGGTCCTCCTACGAGCAGTACTTC; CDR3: CATSRARSSYEQYF
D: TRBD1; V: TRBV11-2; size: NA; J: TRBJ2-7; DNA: TGTGCCAGCAGCTCCACCCGGGACAGGGGGACTCACGAGCAGTACTTC; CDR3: CASSSTRDRGTHEQYF
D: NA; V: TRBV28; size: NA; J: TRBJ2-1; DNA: NA; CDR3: CASSSSTSGRGNEQFF
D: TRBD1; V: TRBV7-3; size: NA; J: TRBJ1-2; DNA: TGTGCCAGCAGCTTTGGGACAGGGGAAGATGGCTACACCTTC; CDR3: CASSFGTGEDGYTF
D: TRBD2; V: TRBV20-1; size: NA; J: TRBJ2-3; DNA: TGCAGTGCTAGGGTTCTAGCGGATCCACGGACGCAGTATTTT; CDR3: CSARVLADPRTQYF
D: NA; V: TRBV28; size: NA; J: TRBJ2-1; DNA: TGTGCCAGCAGGGGCTCTGGTAGCGGTTACAATGAGCAGTTCTTC; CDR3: CASRGSGSGYNEQFF
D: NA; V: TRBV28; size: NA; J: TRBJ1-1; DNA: TGTGCCAGCAGTTTATCCTACAGAGCTTTCTTT; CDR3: CASSLSYRAFF
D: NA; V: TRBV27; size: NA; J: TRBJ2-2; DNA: TGTGCCAGCAGTTTAGAAACGGGTGTAGGGGAGCTGTTTTTT; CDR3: CASSLETGVGELFF
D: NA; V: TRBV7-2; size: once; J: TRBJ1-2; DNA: TGTGCCAGCAGCGAGAAGACAACCTATGGCTACACCTTC; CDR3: CASSEKTTYGYTF
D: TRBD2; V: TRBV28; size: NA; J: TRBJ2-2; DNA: TGTGCCAGCAGCACTAGCGGGAGGAAAGCCGGGGAGCTGTTTTTT; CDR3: CASSTSGRKAGELFF
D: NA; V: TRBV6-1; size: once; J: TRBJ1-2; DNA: TGTGCCAGCACCCTGGGACCCACCGCCGTAGGTGGCTACACCTTC; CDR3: CASTLGPTAVGGYTF
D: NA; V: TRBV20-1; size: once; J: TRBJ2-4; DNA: TGCAGTGCTCGAAGGGATGGGAACATTCAGTACTTC; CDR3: CSARRDGNIQYF
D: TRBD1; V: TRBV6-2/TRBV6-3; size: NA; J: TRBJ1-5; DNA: TGTGCCAGCACCCGAGACAGGGGGCTTGTCGGGAGCAGTCAGCCCCAGCATTTT; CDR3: CASTRDRGLVGSSQPQHF
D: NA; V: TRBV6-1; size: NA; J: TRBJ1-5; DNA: TGTGCCAGCAGTCCCCCGGGGAGGAGCAATCAGCCCCAGCATTTT; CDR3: CASSPPGRSNQPQHF
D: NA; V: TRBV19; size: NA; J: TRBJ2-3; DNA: TGTGCCAGTAGTATGCTTAGTAGAACAGATACGCAGTATTTT; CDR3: CASSMLSRTDTQYF
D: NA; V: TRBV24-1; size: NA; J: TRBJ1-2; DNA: TGTGCCACCAGTCCAAGGACGGGGGGAAGTGGCTACACCTTC; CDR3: CATSPRTGGSGYTF
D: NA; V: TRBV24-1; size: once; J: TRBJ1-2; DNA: TGTGCCACCAGTGATTTTTCAGGATCTGGCTACACCTTC; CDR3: CATSDFSGSGYTF
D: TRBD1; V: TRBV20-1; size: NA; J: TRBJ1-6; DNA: TGCAGTGCTAGTCGCGGGACAGCAGATAATTCACCCCTCCACTTT; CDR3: CSASRGTADNSPLHF
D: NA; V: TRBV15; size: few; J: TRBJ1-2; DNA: TGTGCCACCAGCAGAGATCTAGGGTCTGGGGGTGGCTACACCTTC; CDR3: CATSRDLGSGGGYTF